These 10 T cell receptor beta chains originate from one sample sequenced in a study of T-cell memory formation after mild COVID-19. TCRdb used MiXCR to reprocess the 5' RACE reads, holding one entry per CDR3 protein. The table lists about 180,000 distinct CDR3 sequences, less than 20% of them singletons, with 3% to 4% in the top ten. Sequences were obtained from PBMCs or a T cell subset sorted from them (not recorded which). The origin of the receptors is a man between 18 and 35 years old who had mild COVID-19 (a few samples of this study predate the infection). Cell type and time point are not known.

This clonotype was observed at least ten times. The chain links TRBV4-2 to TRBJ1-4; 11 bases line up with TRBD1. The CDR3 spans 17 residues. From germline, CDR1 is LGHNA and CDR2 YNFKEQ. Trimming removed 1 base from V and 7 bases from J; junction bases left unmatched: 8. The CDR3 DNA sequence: TGTGCCAGCAGCCAAGGAGGCCCCGGGACAGGGGGTGAAAAACTGTTTTTT. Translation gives CASSQGGPGTGGEKLFF.

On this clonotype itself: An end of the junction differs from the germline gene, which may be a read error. CDR3 DNA: TGCAGTGCAAGGACAGGGGCGAATCAGCCCCAGCAATTT. Its translation: CSARTGANQPQQF. This rearrangement joins TRBV20-1 to TRBJ1-5; 9 bases agree with TRBD1. Per the germline V gene, CDR1 is DFQATT and CDR2 is SNEGSKA (reference sequence). The CDR3 has 13 residues.

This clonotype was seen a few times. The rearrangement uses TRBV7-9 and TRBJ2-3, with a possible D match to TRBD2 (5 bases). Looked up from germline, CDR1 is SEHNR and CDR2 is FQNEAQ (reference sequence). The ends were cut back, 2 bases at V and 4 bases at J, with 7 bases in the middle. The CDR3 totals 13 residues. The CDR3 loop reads CASSLSRADTQYF. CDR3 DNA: TGTGCCAGCAGCTTATCGAGGGCAGATACGCAGTATTTT.

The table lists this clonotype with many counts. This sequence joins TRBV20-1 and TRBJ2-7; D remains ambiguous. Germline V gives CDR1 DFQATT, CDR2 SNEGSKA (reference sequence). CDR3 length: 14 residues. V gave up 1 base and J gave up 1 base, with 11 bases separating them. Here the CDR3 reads CSARVLANSYEQYF. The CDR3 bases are TGCAGTGCTAGAGTATTGGCCAATTCCTACGAGCAGTACTTC.

CDR3 sequence: CASSQGAWNEKLFF. The CDR3 DNA is TGCGCCAGCAGCCAGGGGGCGTGGAATGAAAAACTGTTTTTT. The chain has TRBV4-3 and TRBJ1-4; possible D gene TRBD1, 6 bases. The germline gives CDR1 LGHNA, CDR2 YSLEER. V lost 3 bases and J 5 bases, leaving 10 bases between the germline ends. There are 14 residues in the CDR3.

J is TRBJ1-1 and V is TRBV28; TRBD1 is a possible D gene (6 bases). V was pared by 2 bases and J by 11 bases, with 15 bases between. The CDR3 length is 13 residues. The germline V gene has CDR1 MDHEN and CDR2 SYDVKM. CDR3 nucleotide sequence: TGTGCCAGCAGTTTAGCAGGGGCGCATTTGGCTTTCTTT. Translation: CASSLAGAHLAFF. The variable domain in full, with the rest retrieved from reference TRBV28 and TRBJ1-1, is DVKVTQSSRYLVKRTGEKVFLECVQDMDHENMFWYRQDPGLGLRLIYFSYDVKMKEKGDIPEGYSVSREKKERFSLILESASTNQTSMYLCASSLAGAHLAFFGQGTRLTVV.

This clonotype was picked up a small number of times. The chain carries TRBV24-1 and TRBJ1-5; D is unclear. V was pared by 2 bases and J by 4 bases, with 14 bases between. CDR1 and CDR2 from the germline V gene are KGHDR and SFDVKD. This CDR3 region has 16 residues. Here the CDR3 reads CATSDSGGSLNQPQHF. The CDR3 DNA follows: TGTGCCACCAGTGATTCTGGCGGCAGCTTAAATCAGCCCCAGCATTTT.

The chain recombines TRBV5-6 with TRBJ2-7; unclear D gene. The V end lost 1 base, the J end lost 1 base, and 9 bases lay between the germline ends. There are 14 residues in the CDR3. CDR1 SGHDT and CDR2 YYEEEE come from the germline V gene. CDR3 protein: CASSLYQESYEQYF. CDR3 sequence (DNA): TGTGCCAGCAGCTTGTATCAGGAGTCCTACGAGCAGTACTTC.

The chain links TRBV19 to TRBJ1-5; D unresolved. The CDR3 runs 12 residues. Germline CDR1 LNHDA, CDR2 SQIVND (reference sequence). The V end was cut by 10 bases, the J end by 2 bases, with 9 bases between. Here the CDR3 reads CATTPGNQPQHF. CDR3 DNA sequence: TGTGCCACCACCCCCGGCAATCAGCCCCAGCATTTT.

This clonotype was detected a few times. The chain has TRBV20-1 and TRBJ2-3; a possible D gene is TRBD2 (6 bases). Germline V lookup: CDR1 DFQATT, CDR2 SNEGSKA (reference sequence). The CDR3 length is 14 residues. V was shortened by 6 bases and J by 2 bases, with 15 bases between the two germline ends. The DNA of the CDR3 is TGCAGTGCGTATCTCGCGGGGATCACAGATACGCAGTATTTT. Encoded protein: CSAYLAGITDTQYF.